The T cell receptor (beta chain) under discussion was sequenced for a study of cytomegalovirus exposure and HLA in healthy donors. Broader study findings: Cytomegalovirus-associated TCR beta chains were listed, numbering roughly 150. The majority of TCR sequences were rare, yet some public TCRs appeared in many donors. The tendency of first-cohort TCR clusters to co-occur in the roughly 130 validation repertoires emerged from a later analysis. Specificity for CMV antigens was confirmed in vitro for three of the CMV-associated chains.

This clone was counted a few times. Its antigen is undetermined. Profiling relied on immunoSEQ multiplex PCR, and the TCRdb table lists in-frame clones only, not all of them. The table has roughly 130,000 clones, under 90% seen once. The CDR3 is made up of 16 amino acids. The germline V and J ends were trimmed by 5 bases and 0 bases, with 17 bases remaining between them. In germline, CDR1 is SGHNT, CDR2 YENEEA. Material for sequencing was PBMCs. This sequence was found in a man aged 25 to 40 in good health and CMV-seronegative. The chain recombines TRBV11-3 with TRBJ2-7, with TRBD1 as a possible D gene (6 bases). The CDR3 spells CASSLPKQGSSYEQYF. The CDR3 DNA is TGTGCCAGCAGCCTCCCCAAACAGGGCAGCTCCTACGAGCAGTACTTC.